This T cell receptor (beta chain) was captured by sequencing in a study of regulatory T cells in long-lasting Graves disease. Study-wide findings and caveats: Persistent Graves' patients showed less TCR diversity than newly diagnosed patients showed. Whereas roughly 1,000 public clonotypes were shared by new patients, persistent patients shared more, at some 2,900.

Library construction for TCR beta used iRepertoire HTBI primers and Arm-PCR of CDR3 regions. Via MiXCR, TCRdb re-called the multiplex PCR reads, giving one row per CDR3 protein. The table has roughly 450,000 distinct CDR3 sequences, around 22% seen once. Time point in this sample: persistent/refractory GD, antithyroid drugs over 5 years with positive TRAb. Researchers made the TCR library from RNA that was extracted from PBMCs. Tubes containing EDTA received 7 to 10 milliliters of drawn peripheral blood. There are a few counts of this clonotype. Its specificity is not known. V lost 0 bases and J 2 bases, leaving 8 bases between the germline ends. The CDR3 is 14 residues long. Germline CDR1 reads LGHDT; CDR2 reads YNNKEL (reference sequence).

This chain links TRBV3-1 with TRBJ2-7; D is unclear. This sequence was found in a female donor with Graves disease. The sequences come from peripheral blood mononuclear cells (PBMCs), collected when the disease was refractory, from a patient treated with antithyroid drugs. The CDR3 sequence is CASSQEAQTYEQYF. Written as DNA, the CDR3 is TGTGCCAGCAGCCAAGAGGCACAGACCTACGAGCAGTACTTC.